The next 15 T cell receptor beta chains were all read from a single sample in a study of T cell clones after liver transplantation. Profiling relied on immunoSEQ multiplex PCR, and the TCRdb table lists in-frame clones only, not all of them. This table has approximately 9,300 clones, over 55% appearing once. The sequenced sample was CD8+ T cells from blood, obtained at the roughly 16-month timepoint. Receptor source: a human patient who received a liver transplant. Part of the T cells may come from the graft donor.

This clone has only one observation. The gene calls are TRBV29-1 and TRBJ2-1, with 14 bases identical to TRBD2. From germline, CDR1 is SQVTM and CDR2 ANQGSEA. CDR3 size: 17 residues. The V and J ends lost 4 bases and 1 base, in that order; junction bases with no gene match: 6. The CDR3 DNA reads as TGCAGCGTTGGAGGGACTAGCGGGAGTCAGTCCTACAATGAGCAGTTCTTC. As protein: CSVGGTSGSQSYNEQFF.

By frequency in the sample, this clone is medium-sized (0.01 to 0.1%). The rearrangement joins TRBV19 to TRBJ2-1; TRBD2 might be the D (6 bases). From germline, CDR1 is LNHDA and CDR2 SQIVND (reference sequence). This CDR3 region has 15 residues. With 2 bases removed from V and 4 bases from J, the gap between germline ends came to 12 bases. CDR3 protein: CASSISLAVYNEQFF. CDR3 nucleotide sequence: TGTGCCAGTAGTATATCGTTAGCGGTTTACAATGAGCAGTTCTTC.

The rearrangement joins TRBV11-2 to TRBJ2-1; D gene unclear. Deletions cut 8 bases from V and 14 bases from J, with 16 bases between. The CDR3 consists of 11 residues. Germline V gene lookup returns CDR1 SGHAT and CDR2 FQNNGV. CDR3 sequence (DNA): TGTGCCAGCTCACGAGGCCAGGAAAAGTTCTTC. It translates to CASSRGQEKFF.

The chain combines TRBV10-2 with TRBJ1-2; 8 bases fit TRBD1. CDR1 WSHSY and CDR2 SAAADI come from the germline V gene. J lost 3 bases, V lost 10 bases, and 10 bases had no gene match. The CDR3 sequence is 14 residues long. CDR3 residues: CATTDRGRDYGYTF. For the CDR3, the DNA is TGCGCCACTACCGACAGGGGTAGGGACTATGGCTACACCTTC.

This clone turned up a few times. V usage is TRBV19 and J usage is TRBJ2-1; 7 bases match TRBD2. Looked up from germline, CDR1 is LNHDA and CDR2 is SQIVND (reference sequence). Trimming cost V 4 bases and J 6 bases; bases outside gene matches: 6. CDR3 length: 14 amino acids. CDR3 protein: CASSTSGGANEQFF. DNA for the CDR3: TGTGCCAGTAGTACGTCGGGAGGAGCCAATGAGCAGTTCTTC.

This chain links TRBV7-2 with TRBJ2-1; 13 bases agree with TRBD2. With 5 bases clipped from V and 5 bases from J, the junction kept 9 bases outside the gene matches. Germline V gene data show CDR1 as SGHTA and CDR2 as FQGNSA. CDR3 length equals 17 residues. The CDR3 DNA follows: TGTGCCAGCAGCCCCTACCCCGGGACTAGCGGGAACAATGAGCAGTTCTTC. Translation gives CASSPYPGTSGNNEQFF.

The chain carries TRBV12-5 and TRBJ2-5, with D perhaps matching TRBD2 (6 bases). Germline-derived CDR1 and CDR2 are LGHNT and FRNRAP. CDR3 length: 13 amino acids. The V end lost 3 bases, the J end lost 8 bases, and 13 bases lay between the germline ends. CDR3 sequence reads: CASGLSGGETQYF. CDR3 bases: TGTGCTAGTGGTTTATCAGGAGGGGAAACCCAGTACTTC.

This clone was seen more than once but under ten times. This chain uses TRBV13 with TRBJ2-7; TRBD1 might be the D (6 bases). The CDR3 runs to 13 residues. Germline V CDR1 and CDR2: PRHDT, FYEKMQ (reference sequence). V lost 2 bases to trimming and J lost 3 bases, with 8 bases between them. The CDR3 here is CASSLTGFYEQYF. CDR3 bases: TGTGCCAGCAGCTTAACAGGGTTCTACGAGCAGTACTTC.

The chain uses TRBV28 and TRBJ1-4; a weak D match, TRBD1 (6 bases). CDR1 is MDHEN and CDR2 is SYDVKM in the germline V gene. This CDR3 region has 17 residues. Trimming left V 5 bases short and J 0 bases short, with 16 bases between. CDR3 amino acids: CASSLGQPIATNEKLFF. The DNA of the CDR3 is TGTGCCAGCAGTCTCGGACAGCCAATTGCAACTAATGAAAAACTGTTTTTT.

The chain has TRBV4-1 and TRBJ2-7, with 12 bases matching TRBD1. Germline V gene lookup returns CDR1 MGHRA and CDR2 YSYEKL. The CDR3 loop spans 15 amino acids. Trimming cost V 3 bases and J 2 bases; bases outside gene matches: 2. CDR3 DNA sequence: TGCGCCAGCAGCCAGGGACAGGGGGCCGCCTACGAGCAGTACTTC. Its protein is CASSQGQGAAYEQYF.

This clone is medium-sized (0.01 to 0.1%) in the sample. The chain joins TRBV4-2 to TRBJ1-1; no reliable D call. Germline V gene sequence: CDR1 LGHNA, CDR2 YNFKEQ. This CDR3 is 12 amino acids long. Trimming left V 0 bases short and J 7 bases short, with 6 bases between. CDR3 region: CASSQDASEAFF. CDR3 bases: TGTGCCAGCAGCCAAGATGCGAGTGAAGCTTTCTTT.

The V and J genes are TRBV2 and TRBJ2-5, with D perhaps matching TRBD2 (6 bases). There are 14 residues in the CDR3. V lost 11 bases, J lost 1 base, and 17 bases lay in between. The germline gives CDR1 SNHLY, CDR2 FYNNEI. In nucleotides, the CDR3 is TGTGCCTCGAACCCTGGCGGGGCCCAAGAGACCCAGTACTTC. It codes for CASNPGGAQETQYF. Supplemented by reference TRBV2 and TRBJ2-5, the full variable domain reads EPEVTQTPSHQVTQMGQEVILRCVPISNHLYFYWYRQILGQKVEFLVSFYNNEISEKSEIFDDQFSVERPDGSNFTLKIRSTKLEDSAMYFCASNPGGAQETQYFGPGTRLLVL.

V gene TRBV27 combines with J gene TRBJ1-2, with D unresolved. Between the trimmed V and J ends, which lost 2 bases and 0 bases, there was a span of 10 bases. The CDR3 covers 15 residues. Germline lookup yields CDR1 MNHEY and CDR2 SMNVEV (reference sequence). The CDR3 loop is CASSLRRSPNYGYTF. DNA for the CDR3: TGTGCCAGCAGTTTACGCAGGAGCCCTAACTATGGCTACACCTTC.

The gene calls are TRBV6-1 and TRBJ2-1; D may be TRBD1 (6 bases). The CDR3 totals 15 residues. The V end was cut by 1 base, the J end by 8 bases, with 15 bases between. CDR1 and CDR2 from the germline V gene are MNHNS and SASEGT. The CDR3 sequence: CASSEDGTWSDEQFF. The CDR3 region has the DNA TGTGCCAGCAGTGAAGACGGGACATGGAGTGATGAGCAGTTCTTC.

The rearrangement joins TRBV5-1 to TRBJ2-3; unclear D gene. The CDR3 runs to 15 residues. The ends were cut back, 0 bases at V and 4 bases at J, with 12 bases in the middle. Germline loops: CDR1 SGHRS, CDR2 YFSETQ. The CDR3 coding sequence is TGCGCCAGCAGCTTGGAGGGCCAAGATTCAGATACGCAGTATTTT. As protein: CASSLEGQDSDTQYF.